This section outlines one T cell receptor beta chain sequence together with its context. Antigen specificity is unknown. Profiling relied on immunoSEQ multiplex PCR, and the TCRdb table lists in-frame clones only, not all of them. Among 2 million to 2.5 million clones, just over 90% were seen once, and the ten largest hold under 0.45%. These data originate in a study of shared clonotypes between healthy human individuals. Trimming pared 5 bases from V and 4 bases from J, leaving 15 bases between. The CDR3 consists of 14 residues. CDR1 is SGHRS and CDR2 is YFSETQ in the germline V gene. Study outcomes and limitations: Richness estimates generally favored naive over memory subsets. Lower generation probabilities were found for non-shared clonotypes than for those shared by all four donors.

Donors were healthy HIV-negative adults without recently reported acute infections or vaccinations. The sequence was obtained from a man between 18 and 29 years old in good health. Some clones in this sample may be carry-over from other donors' samples. The sequenced material came from naive CD4+ T cells from PBMCs. Subset of the sample: CD45RA+ positively selected. The chain employs TRBV5-1 and TRBJ1-2, with a tentative D call TRBD1 (5 bases). CDR3 coding DNA: TGCGCCAGCAGGCCGGGGGAAACCACCTATGGCTACACCTTC. Translating gives CASRPGETTYGYTF.